This TCR beta chain was identified in a study of shared clonotypes between healthy human individuals. Free of recent acute infections or vaccinations, the donors were healthy HIV-negative adults. For unsorted samples, genomic DNA was extracted from around 88 million PBMCs. The CDR3 has 13 residues. V was shortened by 5 bases and J by 4 bases, with 12 bases between the two germline ends. Germline CDR1 and CDR2: SNHLY and FYNNEI. Unsorted PBMC DNA was sequenced on ten immunoSEQ deep assay plates. Authors' methods: With immunoSEQ giving junction-only sequences and no quality scores, filtering differed. Repertoires were generated with immunoSEQ multiplex PCR, while TCRdb's copy carries only in-frame clones and drops some. The V and J calls and clone size come from that table; D and trimming were worked out from the DNA. The data contain about 560,000 clones, roughly 72% of them singletons.

This TCR was recovered from a middle-aged woman in good health. Some clones in this sample may be carry-over from other donors' samples. The chain links TRBV2 to TRBJ2-7; D call uncertain. What was sequenced was PBMCs. CDR3 loop: CASSTITHYEQYF. The CDR3 nucleotides read TGTGCCAGCAGTACAATAACACATTACGAGCAGTACTTC.